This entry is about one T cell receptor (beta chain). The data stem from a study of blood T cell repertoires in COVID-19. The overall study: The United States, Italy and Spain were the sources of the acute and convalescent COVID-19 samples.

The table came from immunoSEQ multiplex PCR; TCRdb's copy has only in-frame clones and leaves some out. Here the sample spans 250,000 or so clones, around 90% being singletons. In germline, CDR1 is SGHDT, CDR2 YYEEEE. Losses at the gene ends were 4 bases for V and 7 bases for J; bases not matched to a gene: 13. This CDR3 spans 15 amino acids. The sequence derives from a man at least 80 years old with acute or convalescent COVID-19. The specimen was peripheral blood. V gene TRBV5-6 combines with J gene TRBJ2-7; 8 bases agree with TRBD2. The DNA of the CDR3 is TGTGCCAGCAGCGGCGGCAGCGGGGGTATACGTGAGCAGTACTTC. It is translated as CASSGGSGGIREQYF.